These 15 T cell receptor beta chains were all obtained from the same sample, sequenced in a study of blood T cell repertoires in COVID-19. Profiled with immunoSEQ multiplex PCR; TCRdb holds only in-frame clones, not every one. The sample has 200,000 to 250,000 clones, 82% seen once. Sequenced material: peripheral blood. The receptors were gathered from a woman of 80 years or more with COVID-19, enrolled during active disease.

This chain joins TRBV7-3 and TRBJ1-1; a weak D match, TRBD1 (6 bases). Germline CDR1 is SGHTA and CDR2 is FQGTGA. This CDR3 is 16 amino acids long. Trimming stripped 5 bases from V and 4 bases from J, with 20 bases between. The DNA for the CDR3 is TGTGCCAGCAGCCCGGGGAGCGGGGGCCTGGGCACTGAAGCTTTCTTT. Amino acids: CASSPGSGGLGTEAFF.

This chain uses TRBV29-1 with TRBJ1-1, with D uncertain. The germline V gene encodes CDR1 SQVTM and CDR2 ANQGSEA. V gave up 0 bases and J gave up 5 bases, with 7 bases separating them. The CDR3 is 12 amino acids. The CDR3 loop is CSVEEGGTEAFF. The CDR3, as DNA: TGCAGCGTTGAAGAGGGAGGGACTGAAGCTTTCTTT.

V usage is TRBV4-2 and J usage is TRBJ1-2; 9 bases line up with TRBD1. Trimming at V came to 4 bases and at J to 1 base, leaving 16 bases not matched to a gene. The germline V gene encodes CDR1 LGHNA and CDR2 YNFKEQ. This CDR3 is built from 19 residues. Here the CDR3 reads CASSPQTDRGSSFNYGYTF. CDR3 sequence (DNA): TGTGCCAGCAGCCCTCAGACGGACAGGGGCTCATCCTTTAACTATGGCTACACCTTC.

This chain joins TRBV14 and TRBJ2-3; 12 bases match TRBD2. Germline V gene sequence: CDR1 SGHDN, CDR2 FVKESK. J gave up 2 bases and V 4 bases, and 7 bases lay outside the gene matches. The CDR3 is made up of 17 amino acids. CDR3 in DNA: TGTGCCAGCAGCCTACCGGGACTAGCGGGTCCCACAGATACGCAGTATTTT. Translating it yields CASSLPGLAGPTDTQYF.

The chain couples TRBV3-1 (or the pseudogene TRBV3-2) to TRBJ1-1, with a possible D match to TRBD1 (5 bases). V was cut by 2 bases and J by 1 base, with 8 bases left in between. Germline assignment: CDR1 LGHDT and CDR2 YNNKEL (reference sequence). The CDR3 extends over 14 amino acids. The CDR3 region is CASSQTGGNTEAFF. The DNA for the CDR3 is TGTGCCAGCAGCCAAACGGGGGGGAACACTGAAGCTTTCTTT.

The rearrangement uses TRBV4-1 and TRBJ1-2; the D is unclear. Trimming cost V 5 bases and J 8 bases, with 12 bases left between them. CDR1 and CDR2 (germline): MGHRA, YSYEKL. The CDR3 covers 12 residues. The CDR3 here is CASSSNVGGYTF. CDR3 coding DNA: TGCGCCAGCAGCTCCAACGTGGGCGGCTACACCTTC.

This sequence joins TRBV3-1 (or the pseudogene TRBV3-2) and TRBJ2-4; D not resolved. CDR1 and CDR2 (germline): LGHDT, YNNKEL (reference sequence). Trimming removed 4 bases at V and 1 base at J, with 14 bases between. The CDR3 has 16 residues. The CDR3 sequence is CASSPAAGIAKNIQYF. DNA of the CDR3: TGTGCCAGCAGCCCCGCTGCAGGAATTGCCAAAAACATTCAGTACTTC.

The chain couples TRBV18 to TRBJ2-2; 10 bases map to TRBD2. This CDR3 contains 16 residues. Germline V gene data show CDR1 as KGHSH and CDR2 as LQKENI. V lost 2 bases to trimming and J lost 4 bases; unmatched junction nucleotides: 4. CDR3 in amino acids: CASSPGTSVGTGELFF. DNA for the CDR3: TGTGCCAGCTCACCAGGGACTAGCGTTGGCACCGGGGAGCTGTTTTTT. Full variable domain (remainder filled in from reference TRBV18 and TRBJ2-2): NAGVMQNPRHLVRRRGQEARLRCSPMKGHSHVYWYRQLPEEGLKFMVYLQKENIIDESGMPKERFSAEFPKEGPSILRIQQVVRGDSAAYFCASSPGTSVGTGELFFGEGSRLTVL.

The V gene is TRBV7-9, the J gene TRBJ1-1; 11 positions match TRBD1. V lost 3 bases and J lost 7; bases outside the gene matches: 4. The germline gives CDR1 SEHNR, CDR2 FQNEAQ (reference sequence). The CDR3 is made up of 14 amino acids. The CDR3 nucleotides read TGTGCCAGCAGCTTCCCGGGACAGGGGGGTGAAGCTTTCTTT. Its protein is CASSFPGQGGEAFF.

The chain is built from TRBV27 and TRBJ2-3; a weak D match, TRBD1 (6 bases). There are 15 residues in the CDR3. Trimming left V 8 bases short and J 5 bases short, with 20 bases between. Germline V gives CDR1 MNHEY, CDR2 SMNVEV (reference sequence). The CDR3 loop reads CASAFRDIRIDTQYF. The CDR3 DNA is TGTGCCAGCGCATTCCGGGACATAAGGATAGATACGCAGTATTTT.

This chain joins TRBV15 and TRBJ1-1, with D possibly matching TRBD1 (6 bases). Between the trimmed V and J ends, which lost 11 bases and 0 bases, there was a span of 13 bases. The CDR3 is made up of 13 amino acids. Germline values: CDR1 LNHNV, CDR2 YYDKDF (reference sequence). The CDR3 region is CAASGQMNTEAFF. The CDR3 nucleotides are TGTGCCGCCTCGGGACAAATGAACACTGAAGCTTTCTTT.

There are a few counts of this clone. The rearrangement joins TRBV11-3 to TRBJ1-1; 11 nucleotides agree with TRBD1. The trim removed 4 bases at V and 9 bases at J, leaving 10 bases unmatched. From germline, CDR1 is SGHNT and CDR2 YENEEA. This CDR3 has 15 amino acids. The CDR3 is CASSSGQGDGVKAFF. The CDR3 DNA reads TGTGCCAGCAGCTCGGGACAGGGGGATGGGGTGAAAGCTTTCTTT.

This clone was counted a few times. This chain links TRBV11-3 with TRBJ2-1, with 11 bases identical to TRBD2. V dropped 5 bases and J dropped 4; count of bases not matched to a gene: 4. The CDR3 totals 15 residues. Looked up from germline, CDR1 is SGHNT and CDR2 is YENEEA. The CDR3 loop reads CASSRGTSGYNEQFF. CDR3 in DNA: TGTGCCAGCAGCCGCGGGACTAGCGGTTACAATGAGCAGTTCTTC. The complete variable domain, with remaining parts taken from reference TRBV11-3 and TRBJ2-1, reads EAGVVQSPRYKIIEKKQPVAFWCNPISGHNTLYWYLQNLGQGPELLIRYENEEAVDDSQLPKDRFSAERLKGVDSTLKIQPAELGDSAVYLCASSRGTSGYNEQFFGPGTRLTVL.

The chain is built from TRBV3-1 (or the pseudogene TRBV3-2) and TRBJ2-3, with 14 bases aligning to TRBD2. CDR3 length: 18 amino acids. Germline V gene sequence: CDR1 LGHDT, CDR2 YNNKEL (reference sequence). V was pared by 4 bases and J by 0 bases, with 6 bases of the junction left unmatched. Here the CDR3 DNA reads TGTGCCAGCAGCCTGGGACTAGCGGGGGCCAGGAGCACAGATACGCAGTATTTT. It codes for CASSLGLAGARSTDTQYF.

V is TRBV4-2 and J is TRBJ2-7, with 9 bases matching TRBD2. This CDR3 region has 15 residues. V shed 1 base, J shed 4 bases, and the junction held 5 bases outside the gene matches. Germline assignment: CDR1 LGHNA and CDR2 YNFKEQ. CDR3 DNA: TGTGCCAGCAGCCAAGGGTTAGCGGGGGAATACGAGCAGTACTTC. Encoded protein: CASSQGLAGEYEQYF.